Sequencing of this T cell receptor beta chain was carried out in a study of regulatory T cells in long-lasting Graves disease. Study-wide results and caveats: When disease was persistent, TRBV28, TRBJ1-2 and TRBJ2-5 were the favored segments.

The time point was: newly diagnosed GD, antithyroid drugs for less than 3 months. The TCR library was made from RNA extracted from PBMCs. Enrollment of patients was through an endocrinology department in Xi'an, China. iRepertoire HTBI primers and Arm-PCR of CDR3 regions built TCR beta libraries. TCRdb re-analysed the multiplex PCR reads in MiXCR, keeping a single row per CDR3 protein. The sample includes a few hundred thousand distinct CDR3 sequences, roughly 17% seen only once; the top ten take approximately 30%. Trimming removed 3 bases at V and 2 bases at J, with 11 bases between. CDR1 is DFQATT, CDR2 SNEGSKA, per germline (reference sequence). The CDR3 loop spans 13 amino acids. This clonotype was counted ten times or more. Its antigen is unidentified. These data were also reused for a study on T cells in Graves' hyperthyroidism and ophthalmopathy. Turning to that study: The blood repertoire included most of the expanded thyroid clonotypes above 0.001.

The V gene is TRBV20-1, the J gene TRBJ2-7; tentative D call: TRBD1 (6 bases). This clonotype originated in a man aged 35-49 years with Graves disease. The sample here was peripheral blood mononuclear cells (PBMCs), taken at new diagnosis, from a patient treated with antithyroid drugs. The CDR3 loop reads CSASRGQPYEQYF. The CDR3 DNA sequence: TGCAGTGCTAGTCGAGGACAGCCCTACGAGCAGTACTTC.